This passage covers 5 T cell receptor beta chains from one sample sequenced in a study of regulatory T cells in long-lasting Graves disease. Time point reported: persistent/refractory GD, antithyroid drugs over 5 years with positive TRAb. PBMC-extracted RNA yielded the TCR library. CDR3 regions were amplified by Arm-PCR using iRepertoire HTBI primers to build TCR beta libraries. TCRdb used MiXCR to reprocess the multiplex PCR reads, holding one entry per CDR3 protein. Among roughly 430,000 distinct CDR3 sequences listed, around 23% were seen once. Here the sequenced sample was peripheral blood mononuclear cells (PBMCs), taken when the disease was refractory, from a patient treated with antithyroid drugs. These receptors all stem from a female donor with Graves disease.

This clonotype has at least ten counts. The V call is TRBV19, the J call TRBJ1-1; D is possibly TRBD1 (6 bases). The CDR3 contains 13 residues. Germline V gives CDR1 LNHDA, CDR2 SQIVND (reference sequence). The V and J ends lost 10 bases and 1 base respectively, with 13 bases between them. CDR3 coding DNA: TGTGCCACCACAGGGCAGTGGAACACTGAAGCTTTCTTT. Its protein product is CATTGQWNTEAFF.

There are a few counts of this clonotype. The chain is built from TRBV19 and TRBJ2-7; 11 nucleotides agree with TRBD1. V shed 4 bases and J 2 bases; nucleotides not matched to a gene: 4. Germline CDR1 reads LNHDA; CDR2 reads SQIVND (reference sequence). CDR3 length equals 15 residues. CDR3 in DNA: TGTGCCAGTAGTAAAGGACAGGGGGCCCCCTACGAGCAGTACTTC. The encoded protein is CASSKGQGAPYEQYF.

CDR3 coding DNA: TGCAGTGCTTGGCGGTACAATGAGCAGTTCTTC. Protein product: CSAWRYNEQFF. The chain combines TRBV20-1 with TRBJ2-1; no reliable D call. The CDR3 extends over 11 amino acids. Trimming removed 5 bases from V and 4 bases from J, with 6 bases in between. Germline lookup yields CDR1 DFQATT and CDR2 SNEGSKA (reference sequence).

The chain is built from TRBV11-2 and TRBJ2-7; 9 bases are shared with TRBD1. Losses at the gene ends were 3 bases for V and 5 bases for J; bases not matched to a gene: 5. CDR1 is SGHAT and CDR2 is FQNNGV in the germline V gene. This CDR3 spans 14 amino acids. The CDR3 bases are TGTGCCAGCAGCTTCGGGACAGGGTATGACGAGCAGTACTTC. Protein product: CASSFGTGYDEQYF.

The rearrangement uses TRBV11-3 and TRBJ2-3; D may be TRBD1 (6 bases). The V end was cut by 0 bases, the J end by 2 bases, with 12 bases between. CDR1 is SGHNT, CDR2 YENEEA, per germline. CDR3 length: 16 residues. This CDR3 is CASSLEGADHTDTQYF. The DNA of the CDR3 is TGTGCCAGCAGCTTAGAGGGGGCGGACCACACAGATACGCAGTATTTT.